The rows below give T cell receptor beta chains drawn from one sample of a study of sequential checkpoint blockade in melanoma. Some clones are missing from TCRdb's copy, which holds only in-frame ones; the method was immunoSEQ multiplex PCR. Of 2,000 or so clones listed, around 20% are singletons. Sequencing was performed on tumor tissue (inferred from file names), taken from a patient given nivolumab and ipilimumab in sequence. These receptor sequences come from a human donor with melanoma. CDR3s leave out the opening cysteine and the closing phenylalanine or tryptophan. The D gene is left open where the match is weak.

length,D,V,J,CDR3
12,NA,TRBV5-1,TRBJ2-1,ASSLTSPSNEQF
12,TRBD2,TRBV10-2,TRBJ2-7,ASTWTSVFYEQY
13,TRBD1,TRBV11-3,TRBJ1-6,ASTRSGTVNSPLH
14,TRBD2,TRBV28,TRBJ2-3,ASSSLAGASTDTQY
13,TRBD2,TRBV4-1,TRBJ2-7,ASSHTLAGTYEQY
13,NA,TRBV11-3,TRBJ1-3,ASSRGGHSGNTIY
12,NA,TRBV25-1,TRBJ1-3,ASTGFNSGNTIY
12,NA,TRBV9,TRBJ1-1,ASSGGLRNTEAF
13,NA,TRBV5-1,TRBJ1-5,ASNRDMGLNQPQH
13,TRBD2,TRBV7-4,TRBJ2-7,ASSPSARGCYEQY
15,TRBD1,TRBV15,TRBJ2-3,ATASSRWTGGTDTQY
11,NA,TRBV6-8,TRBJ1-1,ASSAGGGTEAF
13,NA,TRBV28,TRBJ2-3,ASSVPAGITDTQY
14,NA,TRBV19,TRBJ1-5,ASSIDRNNRNQPQH
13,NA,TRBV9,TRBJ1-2,ASSVGGAQYYGYT
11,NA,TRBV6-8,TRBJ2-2,ASSYSPTGELF
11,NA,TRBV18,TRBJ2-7,ASSRETGSEQY
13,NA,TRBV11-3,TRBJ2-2,ASSFGGGNTGELF
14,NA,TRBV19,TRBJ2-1,ASSTLTIISYNEQF
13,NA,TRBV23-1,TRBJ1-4,ASSQDGGTNEKLF
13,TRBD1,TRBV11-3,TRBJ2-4,ASSRQGVAKNIQY
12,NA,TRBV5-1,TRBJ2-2,ASSLGDIPGELF
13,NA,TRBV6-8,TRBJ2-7,ASSYSSGGWYEQY
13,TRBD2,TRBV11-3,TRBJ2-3,ASSQSTSGTDTQY
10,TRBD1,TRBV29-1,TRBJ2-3,SADRGTDTQY
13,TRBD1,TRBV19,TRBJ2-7,AHQYTGGESYEQY
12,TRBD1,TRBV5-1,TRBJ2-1,ASFGQGIGNEQF
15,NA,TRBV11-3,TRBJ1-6,ASSLGRGLNTNSPLH
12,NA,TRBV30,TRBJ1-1,AWSVSFAGAEAF
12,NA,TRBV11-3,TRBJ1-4,ASSKEGLNEKLF
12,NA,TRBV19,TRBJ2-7,ASSMRGHSYEQY
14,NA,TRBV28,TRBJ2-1,ASSYYRGGLFYEQF
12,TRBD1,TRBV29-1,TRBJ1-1,SVNRGRKNTEAF
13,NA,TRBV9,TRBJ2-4,ASRAVEGRLNIQY
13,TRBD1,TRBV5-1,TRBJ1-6,ASSLEQGADSPLH
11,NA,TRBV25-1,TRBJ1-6,ASSARSNSPLH
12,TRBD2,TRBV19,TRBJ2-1,ASSMRGMNNEQF
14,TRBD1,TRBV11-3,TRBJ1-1,ASSSSGGAGSTEAF
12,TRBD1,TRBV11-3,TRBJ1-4,ASSWGQGVGKLF
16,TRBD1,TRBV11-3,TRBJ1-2,ASSQARTGRRLNYGYT
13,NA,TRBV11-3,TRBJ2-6,ASSGGGSGANVLT
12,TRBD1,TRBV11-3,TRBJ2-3,ASSLGQVYDTQY
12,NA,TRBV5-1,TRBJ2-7,ASSLIGEGYEQY
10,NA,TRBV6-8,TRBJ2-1,ASSFGDNEQF
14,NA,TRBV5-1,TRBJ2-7,ASTQTGTNPAYEQY
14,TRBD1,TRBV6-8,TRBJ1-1,AIRPAGGGMNTEAF
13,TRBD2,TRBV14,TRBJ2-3,ASSRYGGYTDTQY
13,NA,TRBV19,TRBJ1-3,ASSIRGDSGNTIY
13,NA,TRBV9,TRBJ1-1,ASSPPPGPNTEAF
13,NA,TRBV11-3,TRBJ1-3,ASSSGTSGGNTIY
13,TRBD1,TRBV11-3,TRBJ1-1,ASSPRQGMGTEAF
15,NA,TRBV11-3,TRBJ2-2,ASSLFRGAANTGELF
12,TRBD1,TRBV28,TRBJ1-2,ASSQTGEGKGYT
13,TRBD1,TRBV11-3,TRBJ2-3,ASSLRDRGTDTQY
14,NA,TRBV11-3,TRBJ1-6,ASSARGTGANSPLH
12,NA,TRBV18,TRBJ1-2,ASSLTGTDYGYT
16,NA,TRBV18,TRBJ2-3,ASSPRPGGNAVKDTQY
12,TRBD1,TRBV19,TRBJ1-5,ASSIRTGGQPQH